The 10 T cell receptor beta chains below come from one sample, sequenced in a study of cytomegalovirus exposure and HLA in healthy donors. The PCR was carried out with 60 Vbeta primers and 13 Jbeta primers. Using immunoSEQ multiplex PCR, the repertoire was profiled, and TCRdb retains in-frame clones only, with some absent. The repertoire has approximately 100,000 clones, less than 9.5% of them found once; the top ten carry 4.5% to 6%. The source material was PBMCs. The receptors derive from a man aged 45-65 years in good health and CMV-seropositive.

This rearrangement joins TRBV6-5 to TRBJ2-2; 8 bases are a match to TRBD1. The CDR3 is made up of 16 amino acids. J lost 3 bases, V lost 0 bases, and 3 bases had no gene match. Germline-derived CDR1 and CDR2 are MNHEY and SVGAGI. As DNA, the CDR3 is TGTGCCAGCAGTTACTCGGGACAGGTGTACACCGGGGAGCTGTTTTTT. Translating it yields CASSYSGQVYTGELFF.

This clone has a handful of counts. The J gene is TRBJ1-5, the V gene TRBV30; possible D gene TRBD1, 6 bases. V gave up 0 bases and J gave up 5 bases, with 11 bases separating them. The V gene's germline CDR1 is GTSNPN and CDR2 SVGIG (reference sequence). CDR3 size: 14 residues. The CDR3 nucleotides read TGTGCCTGGAGTGTAAGGGCAGGGGATCAGCCCCAGCATTTT. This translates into CAWSVRAGDQPQHF.

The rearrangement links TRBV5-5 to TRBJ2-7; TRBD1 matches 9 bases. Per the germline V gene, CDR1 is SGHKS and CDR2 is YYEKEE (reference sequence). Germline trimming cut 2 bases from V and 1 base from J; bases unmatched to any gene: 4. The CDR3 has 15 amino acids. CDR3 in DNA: TGTGCCAGCAGCTTAACAGGGGGCGATTCCTACGAGCAGTACTTC. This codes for CASSLTGGDSYEQYF.

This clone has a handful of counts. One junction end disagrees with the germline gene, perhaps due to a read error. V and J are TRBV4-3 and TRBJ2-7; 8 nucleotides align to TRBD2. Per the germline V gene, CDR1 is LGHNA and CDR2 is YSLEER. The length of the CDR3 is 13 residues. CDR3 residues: CASSPRVSGALGF. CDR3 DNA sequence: TGCGCCAGCAGCCCCAGGGTTAGCGGGGCCCTGGGCTTC.

As DNA, the CDR3 is TGTGCCACCAGCATTGGTCAGGGAAGTGAGCAGTACTTC. Its protein product is CATSIGQGSEQYF. The V gene is TRBV15, the J gene TRBJ2-7; D perhaps matches TRBD1 (5 bases). The germline V gene encodes CDR1 LNHNV and CDR2 YYDKDF (reference sequence). Trimming took off 4 bases at V and 7 bases at J, with 14 bases between the two ends. This CDR3 contains 13 residues.

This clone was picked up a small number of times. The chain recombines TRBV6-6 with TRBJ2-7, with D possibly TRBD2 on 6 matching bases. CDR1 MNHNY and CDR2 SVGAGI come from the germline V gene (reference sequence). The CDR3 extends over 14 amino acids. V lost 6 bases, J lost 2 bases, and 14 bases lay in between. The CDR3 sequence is CASSPRDGPYEQYF. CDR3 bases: TGTGCCAGCAGCCCGCGGGACGGGCCCTACGAGCAGTACTTC.

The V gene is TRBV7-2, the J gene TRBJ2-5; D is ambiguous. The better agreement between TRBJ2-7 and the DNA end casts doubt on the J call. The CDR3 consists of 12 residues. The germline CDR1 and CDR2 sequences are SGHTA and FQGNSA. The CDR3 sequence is CASSRERNEQYF. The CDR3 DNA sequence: TGTGCCAGCAGCCGAGAGAGAAACGAGCAGTACTTC.

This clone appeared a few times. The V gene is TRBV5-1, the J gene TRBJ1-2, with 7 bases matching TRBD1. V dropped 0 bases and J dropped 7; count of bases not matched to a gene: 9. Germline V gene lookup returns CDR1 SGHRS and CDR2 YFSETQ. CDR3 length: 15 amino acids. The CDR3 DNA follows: TGCGCCAGCAGCTTGGTTTCGGAGCAGGGGGGTGGCTACACCTTC. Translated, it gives CASSLVSEQGGGYTF.

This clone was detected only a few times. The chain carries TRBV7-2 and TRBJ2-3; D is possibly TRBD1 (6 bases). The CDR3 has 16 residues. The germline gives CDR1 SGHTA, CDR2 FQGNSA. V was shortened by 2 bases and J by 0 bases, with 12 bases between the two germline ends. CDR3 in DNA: TGTGCCAGCAGCTTAATCACAGGGTACAGCACAGATACGCAGTATTTT. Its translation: CASSLITGYSTDTQYF.

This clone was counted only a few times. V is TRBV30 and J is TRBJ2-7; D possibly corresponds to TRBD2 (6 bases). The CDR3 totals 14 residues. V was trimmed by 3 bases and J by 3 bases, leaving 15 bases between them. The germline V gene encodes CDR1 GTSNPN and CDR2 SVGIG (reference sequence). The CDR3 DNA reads TGTGCCTGGAGGCGGGCGGGGTCAAGCTACGAGCAGTACTTC. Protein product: CAWRRAGSSYEQYF.